Below, 16 T cell receptor delta chains from the same sample are listed, as sequenced in a study of γδ T cells in repeated Plasmodium falciparum infection. TCRdb fed the multiplex PCR reads into CATT to redo clone calling. This table has 50,000 or so delta-chain clones, roughly 1.6% appearing once. Flow sorting of PBMC yielded separate Vgamma9/Vdelta2+ and Vdelta2-negative gammadelta T cell populations for bulk repertoire analysis. Sequencing was carried out using gamma-delta T cells from blood. The receptors here all came from a pool of human donors (malaria-infected and uninfected, not separated).

This clone was seen ten or more times. The TCRdb protein fails to match the DNA translation at residue 15; the protein reported here was translated from the DNA. The V and J genes are TRDV1 and TRDJ1, with 9 bases matching TRDD3. The V and J ends lost 0 bases and 6 bases, in that order; junction bases with no gene match: 20. The CDR3 runs to 20 residues. Germline assignment: CDR1 TSWWSYY and CDR2 QGS. The chain's CDR3 is CALGELAVPRILGDINKLIF. For the CDR3, the DNA is TGTGCTCTTGGGGAACTAGCGGTTCCCCGGATACTGGGGGACATAAATAAACTCATCTTT.

The sample holds many counts of this clone. The TCRdb protein comes from a much larger clone and disagrees with this DNA's translation at residue 9, likely due to a read error; the protein given here is derived from the DNA. This rearrangement joins TRDV2 to TRDJ1; unclear D gene. Per germline, CDR1 GEAIGNYY and CDR2 EKD. The CDR3 consists of 12 residues. CDR3 sequence (DNA): TGTGCCTGTGGGACCTGTACCGATAGACTCATCTTT. It specifies CACGTCTDRLIF.

This clone was seen ten or more times. A far larger clone is off by one base, so a read error is likely. This sample also contains other DNA sequences that code for the same CDR3. This sequence joins TRDV3 and TRDJ1, with a possible D match to TRDD2 (6 bases). There are 21 residues in the CDR3. In germline, CDR1 is TVYSNPD, CDR2 GDNSRS (reference sequence). Trimming took off 0 bases at V and 0 bases at J, with 32 bases between the two ends. CDR3 DNA: TGTGCCTTTAGAGCGCCTTCCCCCCTAGGGGCCATATGGGCGTACACCGATAAACTCATCTTT. Protein: CAFRAPSPLGAIWAYTDKLIF.

This clone was seen many times. The chain has TRDV2 and TRDJ1; TRDD3 is a possible D gene (5 bases). Between the trimmed V and J ends, which lost 3 bases and 3 bases, there was a span of 13 bases. CDR1 and CDR2 (germline): GEAIGNYY, EKD. The CDR3 runs 14 residues. CDR3: CACDSLRGADKLIF. CDR3 in DNA: TGTGCCTGTGACTCCCTCCGGGGGGCCGATAAACTCATCTTT.

Remarks on this clone: TCRdb lists the protein of a much larger clone for this DNA, which differs at residue 5, so this is likely a read error; the protein given here is translated from the DNA itself. The chain is built from TRDV2 and TRDJ1; tentatively, D is TRDD3 (6 bases). Here the J gene came from matching the DNA to germline, since TCRdb omits it. V lost 3 bases and J 0 bases, leaving 16 bases between the germline ends. This CDR3 region has 16 residues. The germline V gene encodes CDR1 GEAIGNYY and CDR2 EKD. The CDR3 nucleotides are TGTGCCTGTGACGCCTTGGGGGCCTACCACACCGATAAACTCATCTTT. It specifies CACDALGAYHTDKLIF.

There are many counts of this clone. In DNA form, the CDR3 reads TGTGCTCTTGGGGAACGGGAACATAACCTGTTCACCGATAAACTCATCTTT. Its protein product is CALGEREHNLFTDKLIF. The chain has TRDV1 and TRDJ1; D gene ambiguous. The J gene, not given by TCRdb, was assigned here from a germline match of the nucleotide sequence. The germline V gene has CDR1 TSWWSYY and CDR2 QGS. CDR3 size: 17 residues. V lost 1 base and J 1 base, leaving 16 bases between the germline ends.

This clone was counted between two and nine times. TCRdb assigns this DNA the protein of a much larger clone, which departs from its translation at residue 7; this likely reflects a read error, and the protein shown comes from translating the DNA. The chain has TRDV1 and TRDJ1; D unclear. TCRdb does not report a J gene; here it was assigned by matching the DNA to germline references. V shed 5 bases and J shed 8 bases, with 21 bases lying between them. Germline V CDR1 and CDR2: TSWWSYY, QGS. The CDR3 totals 15 residues. The CDR3 nucleotides are TGTGCTCTTGGGCTTAGCCTCACCGCCACCGTCAAACTCATCTTT. It specifies CALGLSLTATVKLIF.

The sample holds many counts of this clone. TCRdb's protein for this DNA is that of a much larger clone and differs from the translation at residue 17, likely a read error; the protein shown is the DNA translation. This chain joins TRDV1 and TRDJ1, with D perhaps TRDD2 or TRDD3 (7 bases each). TCRdb does not report a J gene; here it was assigned by matching the DNA to germline references. The CDR3 has 20 residues. Germline values: CDR1 TSWWSYY, CDR2 QGS. The CDR3 is CALGDNFLVGWGTHTDELIF. CDR3 in DNA: TGTGCTCTTGGGGACAACTTCCTAGTTGGGTGGGGGACCCACACCGATGAACTCATCTTT.

With respect to this clone: The TCRdb protein comes from a much larger clone and disagrees with this DNA's translation at residue 5, likely due to a read error; the protein given here is derived from the DNA. The chain carries TRDV3 and TRDJ1; D perhaps matches TRDD3 (7 bases). The J gene is absent in TCRdb and was assigned here via DNA matching to germline. The V gene's germline CDR1 is TVYSNPD and CDR2 GDNSRS (reference sequence). The V gene lost 0 bases and the J gene lost 0 bases, with 32 bases spanning the gap. This CDR3 contains 21 residues. The CDR3 reads CAFRVPSPLGAIWAYTDKLIF. CDR3 nucleotide sequence: TGTGCCTTTAGAGTGCCTTCCCCCCTGGGGGCCATATGGGCGTACACCGATAAACTCATCTTT.

This clone was found a few times. TCRdb shows a much larger clone's protein in place of this DNA's translation, and the two differ at residue 3, likely through a read error; the protein shown is translated from the DNA. The V and J genes are TRDV1 and TRDJ1, with 11 bases aligning to TRDD3. TCRdb lists no J gene, so it was determined here by aligning the DNA to germline. Germline values: CDR1 TSWWSYY, CDR2 QGS. The CDR3 consists of 17 residues. The CDR3 here is CAPGEALGDRGADKLIF. In DNA form, the CDR3 reads TGTGCTCCTGGGGAAGCACTGGGGGATAGGGGGGCCGATAAACTCATCTTT.

This clone was picked up many times. The mismatch at residue 12 between this DNA's translation and the TCRdb protein of a much larger clone likely reflects a read error; the protein shown is translated from the DNA. The V gene is TRDV1, the J gene TRDJ1, with 7 bases aligning to TRDD3. This CDR3 comprises 17 residues. With V trimmed by 4 bases and J by 3 bases, 14 bases remained unmatched. Germline CDR1 reads TSWWSYY; CDR2 reads QGS. The CDR3 is CALGGIGGDLYADKLIF. The CDR3, as DNA: TGTGCTCTTGGGGGAATAGGGGGGGATCTGTACGCCGATAAACTCATCTTT.

Many counts were recorded for this clone. A read error is possible here, since a much larger clone lies one base away. V is TRDV1 and J is TRDJ1, with TRDD2 matching 7 bases. Germline loops: CDR1 TSWWSYY, CDR2 QGS. J was trimmed by 0 bases and V by 5 bases; bases with no gene match: 18. CDR3 length: 19 amino acids. For the CDR3, the DNA is TGTGCTCTTGGGACCTCTATTCCTACACTGTGGGAGTACACCGATAAACTCATCTTT. Its protein product is CALGTSIPTLWEYTDKLIF.

This clone was observed a handful of times. The TCRdb record carries a much larger clone's protein, which differs from this DNA's translation at residue 15; a read error is the likely cause, and the protein listed here is the DNA translation. Called V gene: TRDV1; the J gene was not called; the table's TRDD3 call for D was not verified on the DNA. Germline CDR1 is TSWWSYY and CDR2 is QGS. The CDR3 runs to 17 residues. CDR3 nucleotide sequence: TGTGCTCTTGGGAGGTACGAGGGGCTGGGAGACACCGATAAACCCATCTTT. Protein sequence: CALGRYEGLGDTDKPIF.

A remark on this clone: The protein recorded in TCRdb matches a much larger clone and deviates from this DNA's translation at residue 16, suggesting a read error; the protein here is obtained by translating the DNA. The rearrangement links TRDV1 to TRDJ1; 8 nucleotides align to TRDD3. V lost 4 bases and J lost 3; bases outside the gene matches: 25. CDR1 TSWWSYY and CDR2 QGS come from the germline V gene. The CDR3 loop spans 21 amino acids. CDR3: CALGAAFFSGILPLYADKLIF. DNA of the CDR3: TGTGCTCTTGGGGCCGCCTTCTTCTCGGGGATACTCCCCCTTTACGCCGATAAACTCATCTTT.

In the case of this clone: A far larger clone is a single base away, which makes a read error likely. This specimen includes other DNA sequences encoding the same CDR3. The chain carries TRDV1 and TRDJ1; 10 bases are shared with TRDD3. Germline CDR1 TSWWSYY, CDR2 QGS. The CDR3 contains 21 residues. CDR3 sequence reads: CALGEIGLNTLTGGCSDKLIF. CDR3 DNA: TGTGCCCTTGGGGAAATTGGCCTAAATACCCTTACTGGGGGATGTTCCGACAAACTCATCTTT.

As concerns this clone: The translation of this DNA and the TCRdb protein of a much larger clone differ at residue 12, probably owing to a read error; the protein shown here is translated from the DNA. V usage is TRDV1 and J usage is TRDJ1, with 7 nucleotides matching TRDD2. TCRdb does not report a J gene; here it was assigned by matching the DNA to germline references. This CDR3 has 16 residues. CDR1 is TSWWSYY, CDR2 QGS, per germline. CDR3 bases: TGTGCTCTTGGGGAAACATCTTCCTATAGCACCGGTAAACTCATCTTT. Its protein is CALGETSSYSTGKLIF.